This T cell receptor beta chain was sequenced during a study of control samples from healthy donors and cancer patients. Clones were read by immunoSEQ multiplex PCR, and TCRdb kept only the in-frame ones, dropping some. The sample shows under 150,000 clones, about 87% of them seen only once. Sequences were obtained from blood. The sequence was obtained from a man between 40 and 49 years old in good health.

For the CDR3, the DNA is TGTGCCAGCAGCTTGACGCAGGGGCCCTACGAGCAGTACTTC. Translation gives CASSLTQGPYEQYF. The rearrangement uses TRBV5-4 and TRBJ2-7; D perhaps matches TRBD1 (6 bases). The CDR3 is 14 residues long. The V end was cut by 1 base, the J end by 2 bases, with 10 bases between. CDR1 is SGHNT and CDR2 is YYREEE in the germline V gene (reference sequence). Variable domain in full (rest from reference TRBV5-4 and TRBJ2-7): ETGVTQSPTHLIKTRGQQVTLRCSSQSGHNTVSWYQQALGQGPQFIFQYYREEENGRGNFPPRFSGLQFPNYSSELNVNALELDDSALYLCASSLTQGPYEQYFGPGTRLTVT.